The rows below give T cell receptor beta chains drawn from one sample of a study of read filtering for tumor transcriptome and immune sequencing. TCRdb reprocessed the reads via MiXCR and lists one record per CDR3 protein. The sample holds some 80,000 distinct CDR3 sequences, roughly 12% seen once. Sequenced material: a population of CD138-negative cells sorted from bone marrow. All receptors come from a donor aged 40 or older with multiple myeloma. The CDR3 runs from the conserved cysteine through the conserved F or W. A D gene is named only where the DNA matches it firmly. The size entry gives once, few, many, or a class for an expanded clone.

many	-	TRBV7-2	TRBJ2-1	CASSPQAGHEQFF	TGTGCCAGCAGCCCCCAGGCAGGCCATGAGCAGTTCTTC
many	-	TRBV5-1	TRBJ1-4	CASSLLGSNEKLFF	TGCGCCAGCAGCTTGTTGGGGAGTAATGAAAAACTGTTTTTT
many	-	TRBV14	TRBJ2-2	CASSQEVRPSGELFF	TGTGCCAGCAGCCAAGAAGTAAGGCCGTCCGGGGAGCTGTTTTTT
many	-	TRBV6-4	TRBJ2-1	CASSEEGAGSYNEQFF	TGTGCCAGCAGTGAGGAGGGGGCCGGATCCTACAATGAGCAGTTCTTC
many	TRBD2	TRBV5-1	TRBJ2-2	CASSPQGLAAGELFF	TGCGCCAGCAGCCCACAGGGACTAGCGGCCGGGGAGCTGTTTTTT
many	TRBD1	TRBV5-1	TRBJ2-5	CASSPNTGGETQYF	TGCGCCAGCAGCCCAAATACAGGGGGCGAGACCCAGTACTTC
few	-	TRBV7-9	TRBJ1-5	CASSLSGGQPQHF	TGTGCCAGCAGCTTAAGTGGGGGACAGCCCCAGCATTTT
many	-	TRBV29-1	TRBJ2-1	CSVEVSEQFF	TGCAGCGTTGAAGTCAGTGAGCAGTTCTTC
many	-	TRBV21-1	TRBJ1-1	CASSKRDRGHSLNTEAFF	TGTGCCAGCAGCAAAAGGGACAGGGGGCATAGTTTGAACACTGAAGCTTTCTTT
many	TRBD1	TRBV7-2	TRBJ2-5	CASSLAPGGRGRETQYF	TGTGCCAGCAGCTTAGCCCCCGGGGGCAGGGGGCGAGAGACCCAGTACTTC
few	-	TRBV20-1	TRBJ2-7	CSASGAFLPTGEQYF	TGCAGTGCTAGTGGCGCGTTCCTCCCTACAGGGGAGCAGTACTTC
many	-	TRBV12-3/TRBV12-4	TRBJ2-3	CASSPRRGSGTQYF	TGTGCCAGCAGCCCTCGCAGGGGATCGGGTACGCAGTATTTT
many	-	TRBV5-1	TRBJ2-1	CASSSLEGSVDNEQFF	TGCGCCAGCAGCTCCCTAGAAGGATCGGTGGACAATGAGCAGTTCTTC
many	-	TRBV5-4	TRBJ2-7	CASSLDLYEQYF	TGTGCCAGCAGCTTGGACCTCTACGAGCAGTACTTC